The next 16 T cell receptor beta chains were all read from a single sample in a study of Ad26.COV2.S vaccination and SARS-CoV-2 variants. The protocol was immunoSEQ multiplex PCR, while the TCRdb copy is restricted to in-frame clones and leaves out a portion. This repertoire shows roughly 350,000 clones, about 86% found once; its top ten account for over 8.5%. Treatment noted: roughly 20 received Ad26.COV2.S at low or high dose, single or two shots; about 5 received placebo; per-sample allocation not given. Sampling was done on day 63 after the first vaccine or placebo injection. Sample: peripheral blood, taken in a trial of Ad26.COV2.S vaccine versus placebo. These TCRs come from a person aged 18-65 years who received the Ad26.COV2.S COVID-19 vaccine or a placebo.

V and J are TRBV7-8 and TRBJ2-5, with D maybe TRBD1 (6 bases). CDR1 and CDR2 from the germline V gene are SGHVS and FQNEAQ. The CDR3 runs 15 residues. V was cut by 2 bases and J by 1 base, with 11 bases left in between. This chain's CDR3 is CASSLLTGPQETQYF. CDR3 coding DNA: TGTGCCAGCAGCTTACTGACAGGTCCCCAAGAGACCCAGTACTTC.

The CDR3 DNA reads TGTGCCAGCAGCTTAGGTAGCGGGAGTGGAGTAGATACGCAGTATTTT. As protein: CASSLGSGSGVDTQYF. The V and J genes are TRBV7-2 and TRBJ2-3, with 9 bases matching TRBD2. V was clipped by 1 base and J by 5 bases; unmatched bases: 7. This CDR3 comprises 16 residues. Germline CDR1 is SGHTA and CDR2 is FQGNSA.

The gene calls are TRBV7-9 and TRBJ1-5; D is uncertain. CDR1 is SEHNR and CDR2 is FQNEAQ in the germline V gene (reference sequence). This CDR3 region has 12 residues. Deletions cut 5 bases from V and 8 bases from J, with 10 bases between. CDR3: CASSPDGEPQHF. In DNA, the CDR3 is TGTGCCAGCAGCCCAGATGGGGAGCCCCAGCATTTT.

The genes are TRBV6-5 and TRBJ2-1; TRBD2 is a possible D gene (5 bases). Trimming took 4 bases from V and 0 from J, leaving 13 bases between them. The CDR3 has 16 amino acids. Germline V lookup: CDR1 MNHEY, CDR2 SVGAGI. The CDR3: CASSLEGSSSYNEQFF. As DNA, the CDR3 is TGTGCCAGCAGTTTAGAGGGTTCGAGCTCCTACAATGAGCAGTTCTTC.

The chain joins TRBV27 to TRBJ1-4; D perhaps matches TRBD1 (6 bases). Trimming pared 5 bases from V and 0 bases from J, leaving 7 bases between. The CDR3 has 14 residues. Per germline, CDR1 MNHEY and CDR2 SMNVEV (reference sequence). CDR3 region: CASSKGATNEKLFF. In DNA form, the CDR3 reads TGTGCCAGCAGTAAGGGGGCAACTAATGAAAAACTGTTTTTT.

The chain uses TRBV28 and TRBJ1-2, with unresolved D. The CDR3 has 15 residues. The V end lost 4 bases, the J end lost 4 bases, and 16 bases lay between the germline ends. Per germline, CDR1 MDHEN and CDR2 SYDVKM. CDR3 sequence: CASSYEARRPYGYTF. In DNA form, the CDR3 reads TGTGCCAGCAGTTACGAAGCCCGGAGGCCCTATGGCTACACCTTC.

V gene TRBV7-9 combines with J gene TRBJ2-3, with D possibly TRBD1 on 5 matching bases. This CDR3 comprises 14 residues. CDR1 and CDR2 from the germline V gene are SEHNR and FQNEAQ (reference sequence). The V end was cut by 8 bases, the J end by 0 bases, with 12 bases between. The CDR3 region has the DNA TGTGCCAGCGGTAGGGGCCCAAGCACAGATACGCAGTATTTT. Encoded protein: CASGRGPSTDTQYF.

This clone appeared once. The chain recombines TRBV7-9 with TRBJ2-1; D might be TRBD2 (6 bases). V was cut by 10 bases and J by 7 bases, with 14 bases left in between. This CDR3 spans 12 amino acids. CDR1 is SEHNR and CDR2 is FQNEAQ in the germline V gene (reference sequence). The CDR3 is CANSGGANEQFF. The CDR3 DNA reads TGTGCCAACTCTGGCGGGGCGAATGAGCAGTTCTTC. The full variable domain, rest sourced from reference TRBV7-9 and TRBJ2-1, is DTGVSQNPRHKITKRGQNVTFRCDPISEHNRLYWYRQTLGQGPEFLTYFQNEAQLEKSRLLSDRFSAERPKGSFSTLEIQRTEQGDSAMYLCANSGGANEQFFGPGTRLTVL.

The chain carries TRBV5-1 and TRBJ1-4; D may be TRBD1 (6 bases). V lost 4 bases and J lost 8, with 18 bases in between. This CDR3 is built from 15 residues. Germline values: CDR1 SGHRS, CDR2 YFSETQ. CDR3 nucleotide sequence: TGCGCCAGCAGCCGGGGGCCCAGGGGAGAGGAAAAACTGTTTTTT. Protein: CASSRGPRGEEKLFF.

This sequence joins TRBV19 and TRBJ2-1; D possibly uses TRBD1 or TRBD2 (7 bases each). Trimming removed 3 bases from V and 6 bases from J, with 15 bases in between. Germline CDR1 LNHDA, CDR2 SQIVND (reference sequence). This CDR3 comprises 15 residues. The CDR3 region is CASSMGGGRVNEQFF. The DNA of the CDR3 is TGTGCCAGTAGTATGGGAGGGGGCCGGGTCAATGAGCAGTTCTTC.

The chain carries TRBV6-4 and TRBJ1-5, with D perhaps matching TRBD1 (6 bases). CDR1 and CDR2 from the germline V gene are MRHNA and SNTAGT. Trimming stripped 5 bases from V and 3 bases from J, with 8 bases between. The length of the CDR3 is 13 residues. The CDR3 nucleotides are TGTGCCAGCAGTCCAGGGGACAATCAGCCCCAGCATTTT. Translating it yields CASSPGDNQPQHF.

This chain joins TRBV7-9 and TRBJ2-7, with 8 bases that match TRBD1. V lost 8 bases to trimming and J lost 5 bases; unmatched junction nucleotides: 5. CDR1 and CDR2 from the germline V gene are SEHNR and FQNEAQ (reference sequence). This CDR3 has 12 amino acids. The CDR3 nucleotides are TGTGCCAGCTCGCAGGGGGCGAACGAGCAGTACTTC. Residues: CASSQGANEQYF.

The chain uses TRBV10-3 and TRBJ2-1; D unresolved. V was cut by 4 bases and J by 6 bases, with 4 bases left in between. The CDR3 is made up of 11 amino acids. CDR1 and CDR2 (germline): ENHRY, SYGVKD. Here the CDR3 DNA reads TGTGCCATCAGTGGCAGCAATGAGCAGTTCTTC. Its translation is CAISGSNEQFF.

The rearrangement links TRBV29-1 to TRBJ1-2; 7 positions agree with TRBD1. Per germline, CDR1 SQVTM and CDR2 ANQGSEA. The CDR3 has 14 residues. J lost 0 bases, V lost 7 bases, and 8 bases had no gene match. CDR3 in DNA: TGCAGCGCCGGGCGGGACAGTACTAACTATGGCTACACCTTC. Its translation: CSAGRDSTNYGYTF.

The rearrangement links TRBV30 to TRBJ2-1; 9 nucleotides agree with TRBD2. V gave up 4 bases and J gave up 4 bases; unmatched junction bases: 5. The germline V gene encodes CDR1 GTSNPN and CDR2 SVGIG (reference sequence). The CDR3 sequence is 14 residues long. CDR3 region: CAWISLAGYNEQFF. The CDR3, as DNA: TGTGCCTGGATTTCCCTAGCGGGATACAATGAGCAGTTCTTC.

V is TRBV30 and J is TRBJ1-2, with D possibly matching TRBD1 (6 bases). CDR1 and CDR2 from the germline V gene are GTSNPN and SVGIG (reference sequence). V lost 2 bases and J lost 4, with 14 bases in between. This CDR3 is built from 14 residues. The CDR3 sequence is CAWSTGGASYGYTF. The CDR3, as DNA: TGTGCCTGGAGTACCGGGGGCGCATCCTATGGCTACACCTTC.